This T cell receptor (beta chain) stems from a study of Graves' ophthalmopathy and Graves' hyperthyroidism (dated by TCRdb to the late 2010s). Describing the broader study: Peripheral blood samples were taken at the time of initial diagnosis, before any treatment was given. In total, under 150 blood samples were TCR-sequenced: some 43 ophthalmopathy, some 75 hyperthyroidism and roughly 17 hyperthyroidism-to-ophthalmopathy patients. In a handful of hyperthyroidism patients, the T-cell repertoire of thyroid tissue was compared with the T-cell repertoire of blood. An independent validation cohort was composed of fewer than 20 hyperthyroidism patients and around 15 patients who later progressed from hyperthyroidism to ophthalmopathy. After sampling, hyperthyroidism patients received methimazole starting at 30 mg daily, and ophthalmopathy patients received high-dose intravenous methylprednisolone. A discovery set of more than 90 patients (43 ophthalmopathy, under 65 stable hyperthyroidism) was enrolled to explore V-J signatures distinguishing ophthalmopathy from hyperthyroidism. TCR beta repertoire signatures were used to distinguish Graves' ophthalmopathy from Graves' hyperthyroidism and to predict progression to ophthalmopathy. What the authors observed across the whole study: Sample size was not predetermined statistically, and investigators were not blinded to group allocation. In cross-validation, the 13-signature model distinguished ophthalmopathy from stable hyperthyroidism with 87.88% sensitivity and 81% to 82% specificity, while in the test set the corresponding values were about 80% and 75%. Most expanded thyroid clonotypes with frequency above 0.001 were also detected in blood, suggesting blood repertoires may reflect the thyroid immune response. In validation, the model predicted ophthalmopathy progression with about 64% sensitivity and roughly 72% specificity; 12 predicted patients were CT-confirmed with GO in a median of approximately 6.5 months.

The junction shows trimming of 5 bases on V and 6 bases on J, plus 13 bases between the germline ends. The CDR3 spans 13 residues, from the cysteine through the phenylalanine. Only the CDR3 DNA is retained, 39 bases long and in frame from the first base. Patients with ophthalmopathy had moderately to severely active disease, with a Clinical Activity Score of 3 or more, a NOSPECS grade of 4 or more, and a disease duration of less than 3 months. Patients with other autoimmune diseases, uncontrolled infections, pregnancy or lactation were excluded. Clinical symptoms, serum thyroxine, TRAb, thyroid ultrasound and orbital computed tomography formed the basis of the diagnosis. Ficoll-Paque density gradient centrifugation was used to isolate PBMCs from about 10 ml of fresh peripheral blood. Trizol reagent was used to extract the total RNA, and its quality was then checked on an Agilent 2100 Bioanalyzer.

For repertoire sequencing, TCR beta CDR3 regions were amplified from RNA transcripts. The first round of RT-PCR was done with HTBI primers and the Qiagen OneStep RT-PCR kit, and was followed by a second round of multiplex PCR, then size selection and purification. Libraries were sequenced on an Illumina HiSeq2000 using paired-end 100 bp reads. In the authors' own workflow: SOAPnuke was used to process the reads, removing any read that contained adapters or uncalled bases, had a mean Phred below 15, or lacked an exact match to the constant primer or identifier. COPE v1.2.5 was used to merge the high-quality paired reads. Clonotypes were defined as unique nucleotide sequences and were aligned to IMGT TRB V, D and J references using MiTCR v1.1. Analysis was restricted to V-J combinations with a frequency above 0.0001, which covered 99% to 99.2% of repertoires. A TCR clonal expansion and chaos score per V-J combination was defined as the ratio of F50 clonal expansion to chaos observed in the TCRdist matrix. Welch's t-statistics and random forest were used to narrow the features down to approximately 13 V-J combinations, which were then fed into a naive Bayes classifier. Thyroid-blood repertoire similarity was quantified with the Morisita-Horn index. The public reads were reanalyzed by TCRdb: fastp trimming at Q25, MiXCR alignment, in-frame beta chains only. Identical CDR3 protein sequences are pooled into one entry, listed with their most common genes and DNA. The V and J calls and clone size are TCRdb's, not the authors'. This sample is represented by 300,000 to 400,000 distinct CDR3 sequences; roughly a sixth of them were singletons. Approximately 13% of the sample belongs to the ten largest clones.

In this sample, this clonotype turned up many times. No antigen is known for it. One base away there is no much larger clone; base qualities are not given. The chain is encoded by TRBV12-3 or TRBV12-4 joined to TRBJ1-1; the D gene is unclear. The sample consisted of peripheral blood. This TCR was recovered from an adult man with Graves' ophthalmopathy. The CDR3 is CASSSYRTSEAFF. Here is the DNA: TGTGCCAGCAGTAGTTACCGGACCTCTGAAGCTTTCTTT.